This TCR beta chain was obtained from a study of T cell responses to AZD1222 COVID-19 vaccine. V was cut by 4 bases and J by 0 bases, with 16 bases left in between. Germline assignment: CDR1 SQVTM and CDR2 ANQGSEA. The CDR3 runs to 15 residues. For this clone: Its antigen is not known.

Assay: immunoSEQ multiplex PCR; the TCRdb copy retains only in-frame clones and omits some. The sample holds about 140,000 clones, 90% to 95% seen once. Study results and limitations: Regions 160-218 and 743-854 held dominance among vaccine-associated CD4 TCRs, which spanned spike.

This chain joins TRBV29-1 and TRBJ2-7; D could derive from TRBD1 or TRBD2 (5 bases each). The sequences come from peripheral blood, collected on day 0 of AZD1222 vaccination. The receptor was isolated from an adult in good health. The CDR3 nucleotides read TGCAGCGTTGGTTTAGCCCGGGGCCTCTCCTACGAGCAGTACTTC. The encoded protein is CSVGLARGLSYEQYF.